Listed below are T cell receptor beta chains from one sample, sequenced in a study of T-cell memory formation after mild COVID-19. Each CDR3 protein gets one entry after TCRdb re-called the 5' RACE reads with MiXCR. The table has 200,000 or so distinct CDR3 sequences, roughly 17% seen once. Source material: PBMCs or a T cell subset sorted from them (not recorded which). The receptors were gathered from an adult woman who had mild COVID-19 (a few samples of this study predate the infection). Cell type and time point are not known. CDR3s include the opening cysteine and the closing phenylalanine or tryptophan. The order of the fields is clone size, V gene, J gene, D gene, CDR3 DNA, CDR3 protein. The D gene is left open where the match is weak. Rows give clone size only sometimes, using once, few, many, or a class for an expanded clone.

size: -; V: TRBV5-1; J: TRBJ1-2; D: -; DNA: TGCGCCAGCAGCGACACGTCAGGCTATGGCTACACCTTC; CDR3: CASSDTSGYGYTF
size: many; V: TRBV12-3/TRBV12-4; J: TRBJ2-1; D: -; DNA: TGTGCCAGCAGTTTTATAAAGCGCCCCTACAATGAGCAGTTCTTC; CDR3: CASSFIKRPYNEQFF
size: -; V: TRBV18; J: TRBJ2-2; D: -; DNA: TGTGCCAGCTCACCAATGGGTTCCGGGGAGCTGTTTTTT; CDR3: CASSPMGSGELFF
size: few; V: TRBV12-3/TRBV12-4; J: TRBJ2-7; D: -; DNA: TGTGCCAGCACCCTGGGGACAGAGCAGTACTTC; CDR3: CASTLGTEQYF
size: many; V: TRBV20-1; J: TRBJ2-1; D: -; DNA: TGCAGTGGTAGGAGAAGCGGAAACTACAATGAGCAGTTCTTC; CDR3: CSGRRSGNYNEQFF
size: -; V: TRBV11-1; J: TRBJ2-1; D: -; DNA: TGTGCCAGCAGCTTAGAGTCTAATGAGCAGTTCTTC; CDR3: CASSLESNEQFF
size: -; V: TRBV7-9; J: TRBJ1-2; D: -; DNA: TGTGCCAGCAGGGACGACGGGGGCTACACCTTC; CDR3: CASRDDGGYTF
size: many; V: TRBV12-3/TRBV12-4; J: TRBJ1-2; D: -; DNA: TGTGCCAGCAGTTCGACAGGCTATGGCTACACCTTC; CDR3: CASSSTGYGYTF
size: -; V: TRBV6-2/TRBV6-3; J: TRBJ2-2; D: TRBD2; DNA: TGTGCCAGTGCGTTAGCGGGCGCGAACACCGGGGAGCTGTTTTTT; CDR3: CASALAGANTGELFF
size: few; V: TRBV6-2/TRBV6-3; J: TRBJ2-1; D: TRBD2; DNA: TGTGCCAGCAGTTCCATTTTGACTAGCGGGCTGTCCTACAATGAGCAGTTCTTC; CDR3: CASSSILTSGLSYNEQFF
size: -; V: TRBV24-1; J: TRBJ2-7; D: -; DNA: TGTGCCACCAGTGCCGGGGCTAGCGAGCAGTACTTC; CDR3: CATSAGASEQYF
size: -; V: TRBV12-3/TRBV12-4; J: TRBJ2-7; D: -; DNA: TGTGCCAGCAGCCGTAGCTTCTCCTACGAGCAGTACTTC; CDR3: CASSRSFSYEQYF
size: -; V: TRBV7-6; J: TRBJ2-6; D: -; DNA: TGTGCCAGCAGCTTAGAGTACCGCTGGAGGACTGGGGCCAACGTCCTGACTTTC; CDR3: CASSLEYRWRTGANVLTF
size: many; V: TRBV4-2; J: TRBJ2-1; D: TRBD2; DNA: TGTGCCAGCAGCCCTAGCGGGGGCTCCTACAATGAGCAGTTCTTC; CDR3: CASSPSGGSYNEQFF
size: -; V: TRBV7-2; J: TRBJ1-2; D: -; DNA: TGTGCCAGCAGCTTAGGGACAGCAGCTAACTATGGCTACACCTTC; CDR3: CASSLGTAANYGYTF
size: -; V: TRBV5-4; J: TRBJ2-2; D: TRBD2; DNA: TGTGCCAGCAGCGAGGGACTAGCGGGAGGGCCTGGCACCGGGGAGCTGTTTTTT; CDR3: CASSEGLAGGPGTGELFF
size: few; V: TRBV7-2; J: TRBJ2-1; D: TRBD2; DNA: TGTGCCAGCAGCCCAAGGCGAGCGGGGCCCATGGCCCGTGAGCAGTTCTTC; CDR3: CASSPRRAGPMAREQFF
size: few; V: TRBV7-9; J: TRBJ1-1; D: -; DNA: TGTGCCAGCAGCCAAGGCGGGGACACTGAAGCTTTCTTT; CDR3: CASSQGGDTEAFF
size: -; V: TRBV6-5; J: TRBJ1-2; D: -; DNA: TGTGCCAGCAGTTACACGCTATCCGACGGGGCTAACTATGGCTACACCTTC; CDR3: CASSYTLSDGANYGYTF
size: few; V: TRBV21-1; J: TRBJ1-4; D: -; DNA: TGTGCCAGCAGCAACGCGGACAGGGGAGTTTCTGGACCCATAACTAATGAAAAACTGTTTTTT; CDR3: CASSNADRGVSGPITNEKLFF
size: -; V: TRBV12-3/TRBV12-4; J: TRBJ1-4; D: TRBD1; DNA: TGTGCCAGCAGCCACCACAGGGGGTGGGATGAAAAACTGTTTTTT; CDR3: CASSHHRGWDEKLFF
size: few; V: TRBV7-8; J: TRBJ1-2; D: -; DNA: TGTGCCAGCACCAATACCAGGGGTCCAACCCCGCAACGTGGCTACACCTTC; CDR3: CASTNTRGPTPQRGYTF
size: few; V: TRBV20-1; J: TRBJ2-7; D: TRBD1; DNA: TGCAGTGTTAGGACAGGGGCCTATCACGAGCAGTACTTC; CDR3: CSVRTGAYHEQYF
size: few; V: TRBV7-2; J: TRBJ2-3; D: -; DNA: TGTGCCAGCAGCTTAGCTCGGCTTCAACTGGATACGCAGTATTTT; CDR3: CASSLARLQLDTQYF
size: many; V: TRBV20-1; J: TRBJ1-6; D: -; DNA: TGCAGTGCTAGAAAGGGGACATCTCTCGATTCACCCCTCCACTTT; CDR3: CSARKGTSLDSPLHF
size: -; V: TRBV10-3; J: TRBJ1-1; D: -; DNA: TGTGCCATCAGTGGTGTGGGGGGGAACACTGAAGCTTTCTTT; CDR3: CAISGVGGNTEAFF
size: few; V: TRBV7-8; J: TRBJ1-3; D: TRBD1; DNA: TGTGCCAGCAGCTTAGCGGACAGGGCAGATGGAAACACCATATATTTT; CDR3: CASSLADRADGNTIYF
size: few; V: TRBV5-1; J: TRBJ1-1; D: TRBD1; DNA: TGCGCCAGCAGCACGGACAGGGGGACCACTGAAGCTTTCTTT; CDR3: CASSTDRGTTEAFF
size: few; V: TRBV11-2; J: TRBJ2-5; D: -; DNA: TGTGCCAGCAGCCCGCTCGGGGCGGACCAAGAGACCCAGTACTTC; CDR3: CASSPLGADQETQYF
size: few; V: TRBV2; J: TRBJ2-5; D: TRBD1; DNA: TGTGCCAGCACCCGACAGGGGGAGACCCAGTACTTC; CDR3: CASTRQGETQYF
size: few; V: TRBV5-1; J: TRBJ2-2; D: -; DNA: TGCGCCAGCAGCTTGGGCCGACTCTCGGGCACCGGGGAGCTGTTTTTT; CDR3: CASSLGRLSGTGELFF
size: few; V: TRBV7-2; J: TRBJ2-7; D: TRBD2; DNA: TGTGCCAGCAGGAGGACTAGCGGGAGCAAGTACTTC; CDR3: CASRRTSGSKYF
size: few; V: TRBV3-1; J: TRBJ2-7; D: -; DNA: TGTGCCAGCAGCCCATCAACGAACCCTCGACAGCGTGGTGAGCAGTACTTC; CDR3: CASSPSTNPRQRGEQYF
size: -; V: TRBV6-1; J: TRBJ2-1; D: TRBD2; DNA: TGTGCCAGCGATGGGCTAGCGGGAGTGTCGAGGTACAATGAGCAGTTCTTC; CDR3: CASDGLAGVSRYNEQFF
size: -; V: TRBV12-3/TRBV12-4; J: TRBJ1-2; D: TRBD1; DNA: TGTGCCAGCAGTTTAGGTGGGACAGGGCGCTTGGATGGCTACACCTTC; CDR3: CASSLGGTGRLDGYTF
size: few; V: TRBV7-6; J: TRBJ2-7; D: TRBD2; DNA: TGTGCCAGCAGCTCTACGGACCGACTAGCGGGACCCTACGAGCAGTACTTC; CDR3: CASSSTDRLAGPYEQYF
size: -; V: TRBV2; J: TRBJ2-2; D: -; DNA: TGTGCCAGCAGTGCCGGACACACCGGGGAGCTGTTTTTT; CDR3: CASSAGHTGELFF
size: -; V: TRBV7-3; J: TRBJ2-3; D: TRBD2; DNA: TGTGCCAGCAGCTTGACTAGCGGGAAGATTAGCGGTGTGACTAGCACAGATACGCAGTATTTT; CDR3: CASSLTSGKISGVTSTDTQYF
size: few; V: TRBV5-1; J: TRBJ2-1; D: -; DNA: TGCGCCAGCAGCTTGGTACCCGGCTCCTACAATGAGCAGTTCTTC; CDR3: CASSLVPGSYNEQFF
size: -; V: TRBV5-5; J: TRBJ2-1; D: -; DNA: TGTGCCAGCAGCTCCCAGGCCAGCCCGAATGAGCAGTTCTTC; CDR3: CASSSQASPNEQFF
size: once; V: TRBV24-1; J: TRBJ2-3; D: -; DNA: TGTGCCACCAGTGAATTCACAGATACGCAGTATTTT; CDR3: CATSEFTDTQYF
size: -; V: TRBV27; J: TRBJ1-5; D: TRBD1; DNA: TGTGCCAGCAGTCCCCAGGGGGGCGGGGAGCCCCAGCATTTT; CDR3: CASSPQGGGEPQHF